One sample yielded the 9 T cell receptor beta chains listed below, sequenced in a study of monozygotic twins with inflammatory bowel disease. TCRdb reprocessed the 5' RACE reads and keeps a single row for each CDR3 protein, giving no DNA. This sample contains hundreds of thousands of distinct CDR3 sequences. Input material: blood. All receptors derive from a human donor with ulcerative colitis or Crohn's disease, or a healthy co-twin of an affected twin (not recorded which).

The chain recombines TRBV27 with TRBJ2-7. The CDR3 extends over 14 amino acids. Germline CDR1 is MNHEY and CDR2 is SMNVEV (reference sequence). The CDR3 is CASSLSGDSYEQYF.

The CDR3 loop is CASSLGGRLPDTQYF. The genes are TRBV12-3 or TRBV12-4 and TRBJ2-3. The CDR3 has 15 amino acids.

CDR3 sequence reads: CASSWAGRQQTQYF. The J gene is TRBJ2-5, the V gene TRBV7-9; TCRdb gives TRBD1 as the D gene, but with no DNA this cannot be confirmed. Germline V gene data show CDR1 as SEHNR and CDR2 as FQNEAQ (reference sequence). The CDR3 is made up of 14 amino acids.

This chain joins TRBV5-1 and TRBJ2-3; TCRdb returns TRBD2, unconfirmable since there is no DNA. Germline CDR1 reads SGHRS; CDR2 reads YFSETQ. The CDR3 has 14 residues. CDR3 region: CASSSEGGTDTQYF.

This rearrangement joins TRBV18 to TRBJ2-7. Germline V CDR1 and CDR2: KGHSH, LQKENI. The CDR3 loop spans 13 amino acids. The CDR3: CASSPPSSYEQYF.

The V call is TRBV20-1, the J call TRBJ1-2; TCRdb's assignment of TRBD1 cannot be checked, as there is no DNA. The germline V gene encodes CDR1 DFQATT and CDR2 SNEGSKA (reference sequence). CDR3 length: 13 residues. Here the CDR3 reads CSAREGTLYGYTF.

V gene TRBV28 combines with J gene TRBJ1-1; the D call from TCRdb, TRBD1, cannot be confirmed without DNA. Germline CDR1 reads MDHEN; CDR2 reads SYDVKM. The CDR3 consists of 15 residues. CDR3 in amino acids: CASTSGGNMNTEAFF. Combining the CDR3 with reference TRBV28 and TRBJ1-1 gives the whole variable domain DVKVTQSSRYLVKRTGEKVFLECVQDMDHENMFWYRQDPGLGLRLIYFSYDVKMKEKGDIPEGYSVSREKKERFSLILESASTNQTSMYLCASTSGGNMNTEAFFGQGTRLTVV.

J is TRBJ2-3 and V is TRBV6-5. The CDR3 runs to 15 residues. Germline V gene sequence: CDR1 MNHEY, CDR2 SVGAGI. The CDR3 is CASSYRVVGKDTQYF.

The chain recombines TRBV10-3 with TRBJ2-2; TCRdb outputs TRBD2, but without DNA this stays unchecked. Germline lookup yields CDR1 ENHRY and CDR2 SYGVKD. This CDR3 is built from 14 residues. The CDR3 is CAISDRASTGELFF.